A single sample is the source of the 19 T cell receptor beta chains below, sequenced in a study of blood T cell repertoires in COVID-19. Sequenced by immunoSEQ multiplex PCR; TCRdb stores in-frame clones only, minus some. The sample shows fewer than 80,000 clones, about 93% of them seen only once. Sequenced input: peripheral blood. These receptors came from a human donor in a cohort sampled during active COVID-19.

The chain joins TRBV4-3 to TRBJ2-7; D not certain. Germline V gene sequence: CDR1 LGHNA, CDR2 YSLEER. The CDR3 covers 14 residues. Trimming removed 0 bases from V and 0 bases from J, with 6 bases in between. DNA of the CDR3: TGCGCCAGCAGCCAAGAACTAATCTCCTACGAGCAGTACTTC. This encodes CASSQELISYEQYF.

The rearrangement links TRBV6-5 to TRBJ2-2; 9 nucleotides align to TRBD1. CDR3 size: 15 residues. V gave up 6 bases and J gave up 3 bases; unmatched junction bases: 5. CDR1 MNHEY and CDR2 SVGAGI come from the germline V gene. CDR3 loop: CASSPGQGDTGELFF. The CDR3 bases are TGTGCCAGCAGCCCGGGACAGGGTGACACCGGGGAGCTGTTTTTT.

V and J are TRBV11-3 and TRBJ2-3; TRBD1 is a possible D gene (6 bases). The CDR3 contains 15 residues. Trimming removed 6 bases at V and 4 bases at J, with 17 bases between. The germline CDR1 and CDR2 sequences are SGHNT and YENEEA. CDR3 residues: CASSPRGFGADTQYF. The CDR3 region has the DNA TGTGCCAGCAGTCCGAGGGGGTTTGGGGCAGATACGCAGTATTTT. The entire variable domain, with the rest obtained from reference TRBV11-3 and TRBJ2-3, is as follows: EAGVVQSPRYKIIEKKQPVAFWCNPISGHNTLYWYLQNLGQGPELLIRYENEEAVDDSQLPKDRFSAERLKGVDSTLKIQPAELGDSAVYLCASSPRGFGADTQYFGPGTRLTVL.

J is TRBJ1-3 and V is TRBV10-3; D unresolved. Germline V lookup: CDR1 ENHRY, CDR2 SYGVKD. The CDR3 is made up of 13 amino acids. Trimming shortened V by 6 bases and J by 1 base, and 7 bases separated the two germline ends. Here the CDR3 reads CAIRAQSGNTIYF. The DNA of the CDR3 is TGTGCCATCAGGGCTCAGTCTGGAAACACCATATATTTT.

The chain couples TRBV2 to TRBJ1-2; D might be TRBD1 (6 bases). The CDR3 totals 15 residues. The germline gives CDR1 SNHLY, CDR2 FYNNEI. The V and J ends lost 5 bases and 4 bases respectively, with 17 bases between them. For the CDR3, the DNA is TGTGCCAGCAGTCTTACAGGGATCTTTGGCTATGGCTACACCTTC. This sequence encodes CASSLTGIFGYGYTF.

The rearrangement links TRBV19 to TRBJ1-5; possibly TRBD1 for D (5 bases). Germline CDR1 and CDR2: LNHDA and SQIVND (reference sequence). Trimming shortened V by 9 bases and J by 1 base, and 19 bases separated the two germline ends. The CDR3 loop spans 16 amino acids. The CDR3 spells CASNRGTRGSNQPQHF. CDR3 bases: TGTGCCAGCAATCGAGGGACTCGGGGAAGCAATCAGCCCCAGCATTTT.

The chain employs TRBV6-1 and TRBJ1-5; maybe TRBD1 (6 bases). This CDR3 region has 14 residues. Germline V gene data show CDR1 as MNHNS and CDR2 as SASEGT. V was pared by 3 bases and J by 6 bases, with 12 bases between. The CDR3 bases are TGTGCCAGCAGTGACAGGGGCCGGGGTCAGCCCCAGCATTTT. Amino acids: CASSDRGRGQPQHF.

The V and J genes are TRBV29-1 and TRBJ2-3; no clear D gene. V was clipped by 6 bases and J by 6 bases, with 19 bases between them. The germline V gene has CDR1 SQVTM and CDR2 ANQGSEA. There are 14 residues in the CDR3. The CDR3 region is CSVAVVLEWDTQYF. CDR3 nucleotide sequence: TGCAGCGTGGCGGTGGTCCTCGAATGGGATACGCAGTATTTT.

This clone was detected only once. The chain joins TRBV19 to TRBJ1-5, with a tentative D call TRBD1 (6 bases). The V end was cut by 6 bases, the J end by 9 bases, with 15 bases between. Looked up from germline, CDR1 is LNHDA and CDR2 is SQIVND (reference sequence). This CDR3 comprises 13 residues. The CDR3 protein is CASSLTGTRPQHF. The CDR3 DNA is TGTGCCAGTAGCCTCACAGGGACTAGGCCCCAGCATTTT.

V gene TRBV6-5 combines with J gene TRBJ1-5, with D possibly TRBD1 on 6 matching bases. There are 15 residues in the CDR3. In germline, CDR1 is MNHEY, CDR2 SVGAGI. Trimming took 4 bases from V and 1 from J, leaving 11 bases between them. This CDR3 reads CASSSTGLSNQPQHF. Here the CDR3 DNA reads TGTGCCAGCAGTTCCACAGGGTTAAGCAATCAGCCCCAGCATTTT.

The sample holds one count of this clone. The chain is built from TRBV7-2 and TRBJ2-5; 13 bases line up with TRBD2. The CDR3 consists of 13 residues. The germline CDR1 and CDR2 sequences are SGHTA and FQGNSA. Trimming took 7 bases from V and 11 from J; bases not matched to a gene: 7. CDR3 region: CASNQGTSGAQYF. The CDR3 DNA reads as TGTGCCAGCAACCAAGGGACTAGCGGGGCACAGTACTTC. Based on the CDR3 plus reference TRBV7-2 and TRBJ2-5, the full variable domain is GAGVSQSPSNKVTEKGKDVELRCDPISGHTALYWYRQSLGQGLEFLIYFQGNSAPDKSGLPSDRFSAERTGGSVSTLTIQRTQQEDSAVYLCASNQGTSGAQYFGPGTRLLVL.

The chain joins TRBV6-6 to TRBJ2-7; TRBD1 matches 8 bases. The CDR3 consists of 14 residues. The V segment lost 5 bases and the J segment 1 base; nucleotides outside the gene matches: 4. Germline CDR1 reads MNHNY; CDR2 reads SVGAGI (reference sequence). The CDR3 nucleotides are TGTGCCAGCAGTATGGGACAGGCTTCCTACGAGCAGTACTTC. It encodes CASSMGQASYEQYF.

This clone was counted only a few times. This specimen includes other DNA sequences encoding the same CDR3. The chain employs TRBV25-1 and TRBJ1-2; D unclear. This CDR3 has 14 residues. Trimming pared 1 base from V and 1 base from J, leaving 7 bases between. CDR1 is MGHDK, CDR2 SYGVNS, per germline. This CDR3 is CASSESGDNYGYTF. The CDR3 DNA reads as TGTGCCAGCAGTGAATCGGGAGATAACTATGGCTACACCTTC.

The chain is built from TRBV5-1 and TRBJ1-2, with D possibly being TRBD1 (5 bases). Between the trimmed V and J ends, which lost 0 bases and 6 bases, there was a span of 15 bases. The V gene's germline CDR1 is SGHRS and CDR2 YFSETQ. The CDR3 length is 15 residues. The CDR3 sequence is CASSLEAGMIDGYTF. The CDR3 nucleotides read TGCGCCAGCAGCTTGGAGGCAGGGATGATCGATGGCTACACCTTC.

This clone was observed a handful of times. The chain employs TRBV24-1 and TRBJ1-2, with TRBD1 matching 7 bases. Per the germline V gene, CDR1 is KGHDR and CDR2 is SFDVKD. V gave up 3 bases and J gave up 7 bases; unmatched junction bases: 7. The CDR3 runs 14 residues. DNA for the CDR3: TGTGCCACCAGTGATCCCGACAGGGTACGTGGCTACACCTTC. Protein product: CATSDPDRVRGYTF.

The chain is built from TRBV27 and TRBJ2-5; 8 nucleotides align to TRBD2. The CDR3 consists of 16 residues. Germline CDR1 MNHEY, CDR2 SMNVEV (reference sequence). After removal of 3 bases from V and 5 bases from J, the junction contained 11 bases not matched to a gene. The CDR3 loop reads CASSLRSGLVGETQYF. In DNA form, the CDR3 reads TGTGCCAGCAGTTTGCGGTCGGGACTAGTCGGGGAGACCCAGTACTTC.

This chain uses TRBV27 with TRBJ1-4; TRBD1 matches 7 bases. Germline CDR1 MNHEY, CDR2 SMNVEV (reference sequence). The CDR3 spans 16 residues. Trimming at V came to 4 bases and at J to 0 bases, leaving 5 bases not matched to a gene. The CDR3 coding sequence is TGTGCCAGCAGTTCGGGACAGAGTGCAACTAATGAAAAACTGTTTTTT. Residues: CASSSGQSATNEKLFF.

This clone was observed a few times. This chain uses TRBV3-1 (or the pseudogene TRBV3-2) with TRBJ2-7; 7 bases map to TRBD2. Per germline, CDR1 LGHDT and CDR2 YNNKEL (reference sequence). Trimming removed 4 bases from V and 2 bases from J; junction bases left unmatched: 14. The length of the CDR3 is 17 residues. The CDR3 here is CASSPKTGGGLPYEQYF. CDR3 nucleotide sequence: TGTGCCAGCAGCCCGAAAACCGGGGGAGGGCTCCCCTACGAGCAGTACTTC.

V is TRBV19 and J is TRBJ2-7; the match to TRBD1 covers 7 bases. The CDR3 contains 14 residues. V lost 5 bases to trimming and J lost 4 bases; unmatched junction nucleotides: 8. Per germline, CDR1 LNHDA and CDR2 SQIVND (reference sequence). CDR3 sequence (DNA): TGTGCCAGTAGTCTCACAGGGGAATCATACGAGCAGTACTTC. Translating it yields CASSLTGESYEQYF.